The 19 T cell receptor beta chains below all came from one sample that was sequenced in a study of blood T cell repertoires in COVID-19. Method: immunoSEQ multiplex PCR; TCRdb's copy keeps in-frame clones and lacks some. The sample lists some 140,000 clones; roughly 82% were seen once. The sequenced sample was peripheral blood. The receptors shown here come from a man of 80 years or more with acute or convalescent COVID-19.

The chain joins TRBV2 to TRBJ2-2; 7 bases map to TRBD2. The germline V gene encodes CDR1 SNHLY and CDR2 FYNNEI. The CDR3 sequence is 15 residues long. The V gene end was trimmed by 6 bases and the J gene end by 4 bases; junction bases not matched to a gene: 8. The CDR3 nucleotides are TGTGCCAGCAGGGGCGAGCGGGGACTCACCGGGGAGCTGTTTTTT. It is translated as CASRGERGLTGELFF.

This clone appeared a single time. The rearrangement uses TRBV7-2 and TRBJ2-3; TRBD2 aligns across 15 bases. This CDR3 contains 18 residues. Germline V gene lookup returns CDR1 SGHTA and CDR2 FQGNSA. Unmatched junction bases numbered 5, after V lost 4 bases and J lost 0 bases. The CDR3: CASSSGLAGGLSTDTQYF. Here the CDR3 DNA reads TGTGCCAGCAGCTCGGGACTAGCGGGGGGTCTTAGCACAGATACGCAGTATTTT.

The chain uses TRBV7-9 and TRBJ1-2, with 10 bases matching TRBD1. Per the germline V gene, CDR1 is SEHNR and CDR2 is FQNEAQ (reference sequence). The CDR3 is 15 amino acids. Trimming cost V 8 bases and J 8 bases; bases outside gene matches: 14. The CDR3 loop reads CASYSPGQGREGYTF. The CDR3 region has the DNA TGTGCCAGCTATTCCCCGGGACAGGGGCGTGAAGGCTACACCTTC.

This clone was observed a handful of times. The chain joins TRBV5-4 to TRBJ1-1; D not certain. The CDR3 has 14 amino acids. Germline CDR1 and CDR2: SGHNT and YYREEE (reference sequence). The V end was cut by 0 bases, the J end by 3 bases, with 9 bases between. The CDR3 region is CASSLGVRDTEAFF. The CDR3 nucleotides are TGTGCCAGCAGCTTGGGGGTTCGGGACACTGAAGCTTTCTTT.

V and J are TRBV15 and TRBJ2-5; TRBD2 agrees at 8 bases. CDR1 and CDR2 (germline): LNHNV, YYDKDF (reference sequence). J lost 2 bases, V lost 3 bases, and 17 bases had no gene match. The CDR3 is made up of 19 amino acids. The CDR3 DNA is TGTGCCACCAGCAGTTTCGGGGGGGCCGATCTGGTGTCACAAGAGACCCAGTACTTC. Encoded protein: CATSSFGGADLVSQETQYF.

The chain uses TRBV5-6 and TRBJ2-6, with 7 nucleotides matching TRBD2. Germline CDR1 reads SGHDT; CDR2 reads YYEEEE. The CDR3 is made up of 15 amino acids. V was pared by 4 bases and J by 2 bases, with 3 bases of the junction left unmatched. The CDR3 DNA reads TGTGCCAGCAGCCCGGCGGGGGCTGGGGCCAACGTCCTGACTTTC. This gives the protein CASSPAGAGANVLTF.

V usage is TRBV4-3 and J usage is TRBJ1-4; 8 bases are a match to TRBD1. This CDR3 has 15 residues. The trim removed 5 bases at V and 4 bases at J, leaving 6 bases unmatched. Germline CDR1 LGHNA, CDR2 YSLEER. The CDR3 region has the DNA TGCGCCAGCAGCGAAATTGACAGGGGTAATGAAAAACTGTTTTTT. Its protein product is CASSEIDRGNEKLFF.

The CDR3 here is CASSGQGKGGAQQYF. The CDR3 bases are TGTGCCAGCAGCGGACAGGGAAAGGGGGGCGCTCAGCAGTACTTC. V and J are TRBV11-2 and TRBJ2-7; TRBD1 matches at 8 bases. V lost 5 bases to trimming and J lost 8 bases; unmatched junction nucleotides: 14. This CDR3 contains 15 residues. Germline CDR1 reads SGHAT; CDR2 reads FQNNGV. Full variable domain (remainder filled in from reference TRBV11-2 and TRBJ2-7): EAGVAQSPRYKIIEKRQSVAFWCNPISGHATLYWYQQILGQGPKLLIQFQNNGVVDDSQLPKDRFSAERLKGVDSTLKIQPAKLEDSAVYLCASSGQGKGGAQQYFGPGTRLTVT.

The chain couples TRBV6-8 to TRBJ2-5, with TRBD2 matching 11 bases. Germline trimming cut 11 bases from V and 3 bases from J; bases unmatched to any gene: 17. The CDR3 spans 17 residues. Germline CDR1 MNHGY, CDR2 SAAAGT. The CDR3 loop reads CASSSYRRLAGKETQYF. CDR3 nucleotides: TGTGCCTCCAGCAGTTACAGGCGACTAGCGGGGAAAGAGACCCAGTACTTC.

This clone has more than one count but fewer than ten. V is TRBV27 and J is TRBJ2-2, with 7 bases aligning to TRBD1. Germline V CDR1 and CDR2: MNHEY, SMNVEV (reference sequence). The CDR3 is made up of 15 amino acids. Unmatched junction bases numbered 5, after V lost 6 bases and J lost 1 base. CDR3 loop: CASRRTGGNTGELFF. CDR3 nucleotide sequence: TGTGCCAGCAGACGGACAGGAGGGAACACCGGGGAGCTGTTTTTT.

This CDR3 is CASSEHPSSGGGTDEQFF. The DNA of the CDR3 is TGTGCCAGCAGCGAACACCCCTCTTCGGGGGGGGGCACGGATGAGCAGTTCTTC. V is TRBV7-9 and J is TRBJ2-1; the match to TRBD2 covers 8 bases. The ends lost 5 bases at V and 8 bases at J; junction bases unmatched: 20. Germline V gene lookup returns CDR1 SEHNR and CDR2 FQNEAQ (reference sequence). The CDR3 totals 18 residues.

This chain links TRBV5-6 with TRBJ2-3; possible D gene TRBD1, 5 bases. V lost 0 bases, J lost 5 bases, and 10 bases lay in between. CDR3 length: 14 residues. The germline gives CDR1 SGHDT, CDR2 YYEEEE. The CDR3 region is CASSLARGEDTQYF. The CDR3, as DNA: TGTGCCAGCAGCTTGGCAAGGGGTGAAGATACGCAGTATTTT.

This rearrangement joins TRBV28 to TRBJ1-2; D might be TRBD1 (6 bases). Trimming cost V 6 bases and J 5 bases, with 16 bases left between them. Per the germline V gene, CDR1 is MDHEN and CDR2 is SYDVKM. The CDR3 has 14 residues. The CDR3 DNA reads TGTGCCAGCAGGGACCCAGGGGAGGGGTATGGCTACACCTTC. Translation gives CASRDPGEGYGYTF.

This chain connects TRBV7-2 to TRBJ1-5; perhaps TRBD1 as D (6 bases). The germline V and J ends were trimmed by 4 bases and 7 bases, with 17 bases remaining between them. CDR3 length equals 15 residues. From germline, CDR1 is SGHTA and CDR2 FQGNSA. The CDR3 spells CASSSGGGRRQPQHF. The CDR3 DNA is TGTGCCAGCAGCTCCGGCGGGGGGCGTCGGCAGCCCCAGCATTTT.

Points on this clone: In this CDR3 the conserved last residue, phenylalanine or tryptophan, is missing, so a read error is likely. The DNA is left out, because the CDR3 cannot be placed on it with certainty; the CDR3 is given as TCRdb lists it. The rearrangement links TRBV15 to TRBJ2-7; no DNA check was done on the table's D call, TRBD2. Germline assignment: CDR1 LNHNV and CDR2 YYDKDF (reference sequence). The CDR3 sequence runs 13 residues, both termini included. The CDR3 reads CATSKGLAGGLEI.

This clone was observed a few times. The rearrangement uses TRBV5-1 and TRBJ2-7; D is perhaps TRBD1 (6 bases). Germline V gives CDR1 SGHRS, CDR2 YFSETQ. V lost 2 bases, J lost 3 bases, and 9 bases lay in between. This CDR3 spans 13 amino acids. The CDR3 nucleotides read TGCGCCAGCAGCTTTGACAGGAGCTACGAGCAGTACTTC. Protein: CASSFDRSYEQYF.

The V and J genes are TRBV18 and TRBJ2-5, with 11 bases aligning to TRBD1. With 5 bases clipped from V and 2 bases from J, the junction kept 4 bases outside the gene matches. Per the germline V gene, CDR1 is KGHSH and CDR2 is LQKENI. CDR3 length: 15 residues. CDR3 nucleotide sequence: TGTGCCAGCTCAACTTGGGACAGGGGGCAAGAGACCCAGTACTTC. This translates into CASSTWDRGQETQYF.

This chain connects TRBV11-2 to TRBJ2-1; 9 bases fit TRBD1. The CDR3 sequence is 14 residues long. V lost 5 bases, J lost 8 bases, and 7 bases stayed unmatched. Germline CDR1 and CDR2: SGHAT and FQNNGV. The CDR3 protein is CASSNRGLVDEQFF. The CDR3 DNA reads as TGTGCCAGCAGCAACAGGGGGCTCGTAGATGAGCAGTTCTTC.

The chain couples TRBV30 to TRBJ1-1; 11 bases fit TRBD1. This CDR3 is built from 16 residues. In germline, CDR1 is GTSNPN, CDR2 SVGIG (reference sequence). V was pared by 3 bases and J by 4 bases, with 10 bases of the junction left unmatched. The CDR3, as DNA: TGTGCCTGGAGGTTCGGTGGACAGGGGGCGGGCACTGAAGCTTTCTTT. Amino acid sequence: CAWRFGGQGAGTEAFF.